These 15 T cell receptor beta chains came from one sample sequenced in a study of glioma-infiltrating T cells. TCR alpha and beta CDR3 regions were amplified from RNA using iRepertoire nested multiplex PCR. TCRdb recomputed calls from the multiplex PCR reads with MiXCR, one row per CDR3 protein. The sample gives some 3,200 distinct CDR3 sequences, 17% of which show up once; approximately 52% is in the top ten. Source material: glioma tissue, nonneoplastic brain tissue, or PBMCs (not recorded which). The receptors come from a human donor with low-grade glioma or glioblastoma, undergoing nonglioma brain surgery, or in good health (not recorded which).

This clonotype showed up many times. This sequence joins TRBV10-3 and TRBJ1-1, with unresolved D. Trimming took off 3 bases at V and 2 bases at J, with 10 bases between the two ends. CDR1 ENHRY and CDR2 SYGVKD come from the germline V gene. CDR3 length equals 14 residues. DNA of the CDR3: TGTGCCATCAGTGATGGGATTCAAAACACTGAAGCTTTCTTT. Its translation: CAISDGIQNTEAFF.

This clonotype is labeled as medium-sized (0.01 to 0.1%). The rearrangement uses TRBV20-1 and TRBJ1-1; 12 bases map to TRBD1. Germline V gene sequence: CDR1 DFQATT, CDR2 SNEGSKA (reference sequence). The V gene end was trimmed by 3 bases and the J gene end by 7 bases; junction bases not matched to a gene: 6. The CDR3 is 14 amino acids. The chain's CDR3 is CSARAGQGAGEAFF. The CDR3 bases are TGCAGTGCTAGGGCGGGACAGGGGGCTGGTGAAGCTTTCTTT.

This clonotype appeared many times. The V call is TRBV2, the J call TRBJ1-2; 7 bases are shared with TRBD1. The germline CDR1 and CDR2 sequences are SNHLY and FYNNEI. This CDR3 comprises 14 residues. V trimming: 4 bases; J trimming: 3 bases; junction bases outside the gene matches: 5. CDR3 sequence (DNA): TGTGCCAGCAGTGTCGACAGGGTTCACTATGGCTACACCTTC. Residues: CASSVDRVHYGYTF.

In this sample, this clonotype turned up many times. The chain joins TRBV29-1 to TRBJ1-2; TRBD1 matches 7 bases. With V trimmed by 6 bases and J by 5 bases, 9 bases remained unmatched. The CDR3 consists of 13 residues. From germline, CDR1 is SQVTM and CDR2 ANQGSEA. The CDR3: CSVATGTLYGYTF. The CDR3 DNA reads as TGCAGCGTCGCGACAGGGACTTTATATGGCTACACCTTC.

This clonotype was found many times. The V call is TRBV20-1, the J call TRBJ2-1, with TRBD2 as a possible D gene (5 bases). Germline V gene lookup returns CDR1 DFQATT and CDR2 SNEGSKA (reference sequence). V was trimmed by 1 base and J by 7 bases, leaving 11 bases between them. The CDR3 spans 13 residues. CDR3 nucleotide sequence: TGCAGTGCTAGAGTTTCAGCGGTGAATGAGCAGTTCTTC. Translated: CSARVSAVNEQFF.

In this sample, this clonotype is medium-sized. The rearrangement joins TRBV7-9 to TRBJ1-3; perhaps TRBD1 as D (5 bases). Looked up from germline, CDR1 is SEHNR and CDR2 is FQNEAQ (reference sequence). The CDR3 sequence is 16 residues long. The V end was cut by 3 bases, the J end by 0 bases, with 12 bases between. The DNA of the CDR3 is TGTGCCAGCAGCTTCAGGGTTGAGGACTCTGGAAACACCATATATTTT. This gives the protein CASSFRVEDSGNTIYF.

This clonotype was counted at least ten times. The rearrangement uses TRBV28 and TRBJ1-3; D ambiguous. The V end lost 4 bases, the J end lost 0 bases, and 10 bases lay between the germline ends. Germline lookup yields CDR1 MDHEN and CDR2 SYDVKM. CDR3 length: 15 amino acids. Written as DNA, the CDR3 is TGTGCCAGCAGTTCGCACACCCGCTCTGGAAACACCATATATTTT. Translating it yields CASSSHTRSGNTIYF.

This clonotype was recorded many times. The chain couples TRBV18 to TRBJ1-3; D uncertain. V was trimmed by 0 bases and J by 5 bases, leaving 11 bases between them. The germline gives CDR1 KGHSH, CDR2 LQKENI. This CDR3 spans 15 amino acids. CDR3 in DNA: TGTGCCAGCTCACCACCGGGCAGGAGTAGAAACACCATATATTTT. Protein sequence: CASSPPGRSRNTIYF.

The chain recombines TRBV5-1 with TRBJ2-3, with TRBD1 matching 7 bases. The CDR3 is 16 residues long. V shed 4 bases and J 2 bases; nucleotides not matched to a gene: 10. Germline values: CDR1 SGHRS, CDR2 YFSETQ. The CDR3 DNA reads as TGCGCCAGCAGCCCCGGACAGGCACTACCCACAGATACGCAGTATTTT. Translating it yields CASSPGQALPTDTQYF.

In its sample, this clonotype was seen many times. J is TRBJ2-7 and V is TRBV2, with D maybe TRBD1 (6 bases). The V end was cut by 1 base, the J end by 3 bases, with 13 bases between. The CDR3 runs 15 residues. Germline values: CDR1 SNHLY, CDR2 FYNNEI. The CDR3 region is CASSEGGQLIYEQYV. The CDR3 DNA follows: TGTGCCAGCAGTGAAGGAGGACAGTTAATCTACGAGCAGTACGTC.

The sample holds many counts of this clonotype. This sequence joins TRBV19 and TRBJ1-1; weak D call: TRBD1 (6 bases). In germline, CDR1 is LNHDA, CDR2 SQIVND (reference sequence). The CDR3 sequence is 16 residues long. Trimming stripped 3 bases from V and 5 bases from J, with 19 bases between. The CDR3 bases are TGTGCCAGTAGTATTGGGGGCGGAGGGTTTGGAACTGAAGCTTTCTTT. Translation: CASSIGGGGFGTEAFF.

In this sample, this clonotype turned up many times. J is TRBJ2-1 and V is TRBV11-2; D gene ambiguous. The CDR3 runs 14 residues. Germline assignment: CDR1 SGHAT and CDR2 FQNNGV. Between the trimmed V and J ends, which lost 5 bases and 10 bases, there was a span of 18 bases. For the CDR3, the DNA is TGTGCCAGCAGCCCGAGCCGGGTCCACCCCGAGCAGTTCTTC. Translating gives CASSPSRVHPEQFF.

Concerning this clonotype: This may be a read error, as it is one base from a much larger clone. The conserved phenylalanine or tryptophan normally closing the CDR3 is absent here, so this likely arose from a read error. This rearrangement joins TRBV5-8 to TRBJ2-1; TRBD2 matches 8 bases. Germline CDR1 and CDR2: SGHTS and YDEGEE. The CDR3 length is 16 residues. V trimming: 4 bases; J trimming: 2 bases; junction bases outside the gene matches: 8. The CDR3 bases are TGTGCCAGCAGCCCCCGAGCGGGGGATACCTACAATGAGCAGTTCCTC. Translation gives CASSPRAGDTYNEQFL.

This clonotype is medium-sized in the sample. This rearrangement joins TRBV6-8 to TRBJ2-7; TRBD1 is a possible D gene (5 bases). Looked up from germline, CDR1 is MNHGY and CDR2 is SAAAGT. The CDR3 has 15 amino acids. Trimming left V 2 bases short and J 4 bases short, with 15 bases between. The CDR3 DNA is TGTGCCAGCAGTTACGGGCAGGGCAAAGGGTACGAGCAGTACGTC. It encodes CASSYGQGKGYEQYV.

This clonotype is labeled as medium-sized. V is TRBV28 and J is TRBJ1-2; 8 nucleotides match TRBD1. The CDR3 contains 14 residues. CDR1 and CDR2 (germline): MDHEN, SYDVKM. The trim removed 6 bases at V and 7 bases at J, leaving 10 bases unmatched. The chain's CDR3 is CASRIQGAQRGYTF. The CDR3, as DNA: TGTGCCAGCAGGATCCAGGGGGCGCAGCGTGGCTACACCTTC.